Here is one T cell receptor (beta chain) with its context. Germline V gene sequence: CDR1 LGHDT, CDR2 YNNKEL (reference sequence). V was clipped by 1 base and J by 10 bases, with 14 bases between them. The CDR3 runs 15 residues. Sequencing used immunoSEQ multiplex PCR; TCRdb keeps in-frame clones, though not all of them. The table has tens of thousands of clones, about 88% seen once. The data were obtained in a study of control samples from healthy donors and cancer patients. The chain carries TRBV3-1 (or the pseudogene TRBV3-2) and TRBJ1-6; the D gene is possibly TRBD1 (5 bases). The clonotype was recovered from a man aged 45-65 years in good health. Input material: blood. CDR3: CASSQAPGGVSPLHF. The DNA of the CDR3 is TGTGCCAGCAGCCAAGCCCCGGGGGGAGTCTCACCCCTCCACTTT.